This TCR beta chain emerged from a study of blood T cell repertoires in COVID-19. At the level of the study: The samples span acute and convalescent COVID-19 from the United States, Italy and Spain.

Trimming shortened V by 0 bases and J by 10 bases, and 8 bases separated the two germline ends. This CDR3 is 12 amino acids long. Germline CDR1 is SGHNT and CDR2 is YYREEE (reference sequence). How the authors handled the data: Reference gene primer amplification in the assay estimated nucleated cell counts. Clones were sequenced by immunoSEQ multiplex PCR, and TCRdb holds only the in-frame ones, with some missing. The V and J calls and clone size are taken from that table; D and trimming were inferred from the DNA. The repertoire holds about 35,000 clones, with around 87% as singletons. The receptor was isolated from a human donor in a cohort sampled during active COVID-19. The chain links TRBV5-4 to TRBJ2-1, with a possible D match to TRBD2 (6 bases). Sequenced sample: peripheral blood. The CDR3: CASSLAGREQFF. For the CDR3, the DNA is TGTGCCAGCAGCTTGGCAGGGAGGGAGCAGTTCTTC.